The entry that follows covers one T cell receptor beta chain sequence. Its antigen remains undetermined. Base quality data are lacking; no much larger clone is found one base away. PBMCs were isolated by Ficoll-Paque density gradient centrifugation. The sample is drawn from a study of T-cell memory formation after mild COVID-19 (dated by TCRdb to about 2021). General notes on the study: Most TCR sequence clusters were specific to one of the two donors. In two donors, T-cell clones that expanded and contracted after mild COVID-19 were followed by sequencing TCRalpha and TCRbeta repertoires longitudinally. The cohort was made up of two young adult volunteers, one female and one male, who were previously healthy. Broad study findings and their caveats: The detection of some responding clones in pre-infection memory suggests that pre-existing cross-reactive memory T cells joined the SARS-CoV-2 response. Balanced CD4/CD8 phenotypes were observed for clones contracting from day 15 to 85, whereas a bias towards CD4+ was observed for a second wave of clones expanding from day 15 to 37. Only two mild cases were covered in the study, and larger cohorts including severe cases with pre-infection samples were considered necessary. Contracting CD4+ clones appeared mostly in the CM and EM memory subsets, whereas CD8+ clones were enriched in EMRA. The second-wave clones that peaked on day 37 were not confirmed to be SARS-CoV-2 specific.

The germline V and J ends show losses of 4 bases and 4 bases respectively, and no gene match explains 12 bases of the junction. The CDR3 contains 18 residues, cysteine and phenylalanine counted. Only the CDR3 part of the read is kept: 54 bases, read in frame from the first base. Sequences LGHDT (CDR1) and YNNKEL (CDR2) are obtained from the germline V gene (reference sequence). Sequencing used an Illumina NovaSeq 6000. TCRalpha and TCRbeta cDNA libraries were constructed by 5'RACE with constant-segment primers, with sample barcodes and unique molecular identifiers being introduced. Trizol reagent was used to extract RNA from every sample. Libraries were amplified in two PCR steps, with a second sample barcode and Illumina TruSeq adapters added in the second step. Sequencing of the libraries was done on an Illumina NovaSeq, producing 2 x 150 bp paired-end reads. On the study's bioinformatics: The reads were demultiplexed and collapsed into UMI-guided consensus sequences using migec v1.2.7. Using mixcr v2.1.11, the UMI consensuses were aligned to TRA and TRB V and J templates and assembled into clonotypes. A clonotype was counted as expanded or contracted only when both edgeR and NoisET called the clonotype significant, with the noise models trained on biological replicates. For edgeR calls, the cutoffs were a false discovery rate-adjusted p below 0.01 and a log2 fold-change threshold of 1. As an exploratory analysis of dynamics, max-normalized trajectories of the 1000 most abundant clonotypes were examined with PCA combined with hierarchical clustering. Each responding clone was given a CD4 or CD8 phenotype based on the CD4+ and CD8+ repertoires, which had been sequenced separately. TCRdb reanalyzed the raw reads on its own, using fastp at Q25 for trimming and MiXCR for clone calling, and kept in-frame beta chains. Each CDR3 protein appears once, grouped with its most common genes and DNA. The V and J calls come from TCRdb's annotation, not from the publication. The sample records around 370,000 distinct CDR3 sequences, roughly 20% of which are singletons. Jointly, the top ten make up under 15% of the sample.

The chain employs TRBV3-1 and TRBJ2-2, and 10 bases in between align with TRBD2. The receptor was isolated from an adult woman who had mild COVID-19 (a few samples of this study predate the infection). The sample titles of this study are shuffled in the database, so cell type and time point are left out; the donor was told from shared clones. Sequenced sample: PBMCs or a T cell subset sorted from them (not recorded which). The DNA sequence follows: TGTGCCAGCAGCCCGTCAGAGCGGGGGGGCCGTTTCACCGGGGAGCTGTTTTTT. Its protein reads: CASSPSERGGRFTGELFF.